Presented here are 9 T cell receptor beta chains from one specimen sequenced in a study of blood T cell repertoires in COVID-19. Repertoires were generated with immunoSEQ multiplex PCR, while TCRdb's copy carries only in-frame clones and drops some. The sample consists of about 130,000 clones, around 85% of them appearing once. The sample comprised peripheral blood. The receptors stem from an elderly woman with COVID-19, enrolled during active disease.

This chain uses TRBV28 with TRBJ2-1; possibly TRBD1 for D (6 bases). CDR3 length: 12 residues. Germline assignment: CDR1 MDHEN and CDR2 SYDVKM. Deletions cut 4 bases from V and 7 bases from J, with 8 bases between. CDR3 DNA: TGTGCCAGCAGTTCCCAGGGGAATGAGCAGTTCTTC. This codes for CASSSQGNEQFF.

This sequence joins TRBV7-9 and TRBJ2-7; 13 bases are shared with TRBD2. Germline loops: CDR1 SEHNR, CDR2 FQNEAQ (reference sequence). J was trimmed by 10 bases and V by 7 bases; bases with no gene match: 10. CDR3 size: 14 residues. The CDR3 protein is CASTPGLAGVEQYF. In DNA form, the CDR3 reads TGTGCCAGCACCCCAGGACTAGCGGGAGTTGAACAGTACTTC.

This chain uses TRBV11-2 with TRBJ2-6; no clear D. Trimming left V 3 bases short and J 1 base short, with 7 bases between. CDR1 is SGHAT and CDR2 is FQNNGV in the germline V gene. This CDR3 comprises 15 residues. CDR3: CASSFPKSGANVLTF. The CDR3 DNA reads as TGTGCCAGCAGCTTCCCCAAATCTGGGGCCAACGTCCTGACTTTC.

The chain employs TRBV9 and TRBJ2-1, with 11 bases aligning to TRBD2. V was pared by 3 bases and J by 7 bases, with 9 bases of the junction left unmatched. From germline, CDR1 is SGDLS and CDR2 YYNGEE. This CDR3 contains 16 residues. CDR3 DNA sequence: TGTGCCAGCAGCGCAAGCACACTAGCGGGGGCGAATGAGCAGTTCTTC. It specifies CASSASTLAGANEQFF.

The gene calls are TRBV10-3 and TRBJ1-2; unclear D gene. The CDR3 covers 14 residues. The germline V gene has CDR1 ENHRY and CDR2 SYGVKD. The ends were cut back, 6 bases at V and 3 bases at J, with 14 bases in the middle. CDR3 nucleotide sequence: TGTGCCATCAGCCACCAGGACTTGCACTATGGCTACACCTTC. It yields the protein CAISHQDLHYGYTF.

The V call is TRBV6-6, the J call TRBJ2-3, with TRBD2 matching 13 bases. The CDR3 is 15 amino acids. J gave up 6 bases and V 8 bases, and 8 bases lay outside the gene matches. Germline CDR1 is MNHNY and CDR2 is SVGAGI (reference sequence). CDR3 sequence: CASRTSGSDTDTQYF. The CDR3 nucleotides read TGTGCCAGCCGGACTAGCGGGAGCGATACGGATACGCAGTATTTT.

This clone appeared a single time. The chain employs TRBV3-1 (or the pseudogene TRBV3-2) and TRBJ2-2; 14 positions match TRBD2. Trimming took 3 bases from V and 2 from J; bases not matched to a gene: 8. The CDR3 spans 19 residues. In germline, CDR1 is LGHDT, CDR2 YNNKEL (reference sequence). CDR3 in DNA: TGTGCCAGCAGCCATCGGGGGACTAGCGGGAGAGTAAACACCGGGGAGCTGTTTTTT. As protein: CASSHRGTSGRVNTGELFF.

The chain couples TRBV7-2 to TRBJ1-4; 7 nucleotides match TRBD1. The V and J ends lost 4 bases and 8 bases, in that order; junction bases with no gene match: 10. The CDR3 loop spans 15 amino acids. Germline V gene lookup returns CDR1 SGHTA and CDR2 FQGNSA. CDR3 sequence: CASSSRQGGSEKLFF. CDR3 nucleotides: TGTGCCAGCAGCTCCCGACAGGGAGGAAGCGAAAAACTGTTTTTT.

This sequence joins TRBV5-1 and TRBJ2-1; 9 bases match TRBD1. The CDR3 sequence is 13 residues long. The V and J ends lost 4 bases and 7 bases, in that order; junction bases with no gene match: 3. The germline CDR1 and CDR2 sequences are SGHRS and YFSETQ. In DNA form, the CDR3 reads TGCGCCAGCAGCCTGGACAGGGGAAATGAGCAGTTCTTC. It codes for CASSLDRGNEQFF.